This paragraph covers one T cell receptor beta chain sequence. Data came from immunoSEQ multiplex PCR; TCRdb stores just in-frame clones and leaves some out. The data contain 110,000 or so clones, about four fifths of them singletons. The data stem from a study of blood T cell repertoires in COVID-19. V lost 0 bases to trimming and J lost 0 bases, with 9 bases between them. The CDR3 sequence is 15 residues long. Germline CDR1 MNHEY, CDR2 SMNVEV (reference sequence). The source material was peripheral blood. The TCR was taken from an elderly man with acute or convalescent COVID-19. This chain uses TRBV27 with TRBJ2-7; no reliable D call. The CDR3 loop is CASSLSRRSSYEQYF. Written as DNA, the CDR3 is TGTGCCAGCAGTTTATCGCGAAGGAGCTCCTACGAGCAGTACTTC.